The 19 T cell receptor beta chains below all came from one sample that was sequenced in a study of chemoradiotherapy in HPV16-positive cancers. The data were produced by immunoSEQ multiplex PCR, yet TCRdb's version contains in-frame clones alone and is incomplete. The sample includes roughly 2,000 clones, roughly two thirds seen only once; the top ten take less than 40%. Sequenced material: tumor tissue, taken from a patient who underwent chemoradiotherapy. The receptors derive from a human donor with HPV-associated anogenital cancer.

V usage is TRBV2 and J usage is TRBJ2-7; TRBD2 matches at 14 bases. Germline-derived CDR1 and CDR2 are SNHLY and FYNNEI. After removal of 6 bases from V and 13 bases from J, the junction contained 11 bases not matched to a gene. The CDR3 consists of 14 residues. This CDR3 is CASSPGTSGRWGYV. The CDR3 DNA sequence: TGTGCCAGCAGCCCCGGGACTAGCGGGAGATGGGGATACGTC.

The chain carries TRBV19 and TRBJ1-5; D is undetermined. The CDR3 covers 12 residues. V shed 10 bases and J shed 3 bases, with 10 bases lying between them. Germline V gene data show CDR1 as LNHDA and CDR2 as SQIVND (reference sequence). The CDR3 protein is CATEGSNQPQHF. CDR3 DNA sequence: TGTGCCACCGAGGGTTCCAATCAGCCCCAGCATTTT.

The chain employs TRBV7-1 and TRBJ1-2; the match to TRBD1 covers 7 bases. TRBV7-1 is annotated as an ORF whose role is uncertain. This CDR3 has 15 residues. The V and J ends lost 6 bases and 6 bases, in that order; junction bases with no gene match: 13. The CDR3 loop is CASRPKLTGLDGYTF. The CDR3 region has the DNA TGTGCCAGCAGACCCAAATTGACAGGGCTTGATGGCTACACCTTC.

A few counts support this clone. Here the CDR3 DNA reads TGTGCCAGCAGACGAACTAACTATGGCTACACCTTC. Its protein is CASRRTNYGYTF. The J gene is TRBJ1-2, the V gene TRBV7-9; D gene ambiguous. CDR3 length equals 12 residues. V lost 6 bases to trimming and J lost 0 bases, with 5 bases between them. Germline CDR1 and CDR2: SEHNR and FQNEAQ (reference sequence). Full variable domain (rest looked up from reference TRBV7-9 and TRBJ1-2): DTGVSQNPRHKITKRGQNVTFRCDPISEHNRLYWYRQTLGQGPEFLTYFQNEAQLEKSRLLSDRFSAERPKGSFSTLEIQRTEQGDSAMYLCASRRTNYGYTFGSGTRLTVV.

This CDR3 reads CASTGASGATDTQYF. DNA of the CDR3: TGTGCCAGCACTGGGGCTAGCGGGGCCACAGATACGCAGTATTTT. J is TRBJ2-3 and V is TRBV28, with 9 bases matching TRBD2. V gave up 7 bases and J gave up 2 bases; unmatched junction bases: 7. Per the germline V gene, CDR1 is MDHEN and CDR2 is SYDVKM. The CDR3 has 15 amino acids.

This chain links TRBV27 with TRBJ1-1; D might be TRBD1 (5 bases). The CDR3 runs to 18 residues. V lost 4 bases and J 11 bases, leaving 32 bases between the germline ends. The germline gives CDR1 MNHEY, CDR2 SMNVEV (reference sequence). CDR3 in DNA: TGTGCCAGCAGTTCCCGGAGGGGATGGCAGAGCAGGTACCTGGGGGCTTTCTTT. Encoded protein: CASSSRRGWQSRYLGAFF.

The gene calls are TRBV6-5 and TRBJ1-1; 7 bases are a match to TRBD1. The CDR3 extends over 13 amino acids. The germline V gene encodes CDR1 MNHEY and CDR2 SVGAGI. The V gene end was trimmed by 5 bases and the J gene end by 5 bases; junction bases not matched to a gene: 5. The CDR3 sequence is CASSPTGWTEAFF. The CDR3 region has the DNA TGTGCCAGCAGTCCGACAGGGTGGACTGAAGCTTTCTTT.

By share, this clone counts as large. The rearrangement links TRBV19 to TRBJ1-5; D is unclear. The V end was cut by 8 bases, the J end by 0 bases, with 5 bases between. Germline V gives CDR1 LNHDA, CDR2 SQIVND (reference sequence). This CDR3 is 12 amino acids long. The CDR3 region is CASSYSNQPQHF. The CDR3 nucleotides read TGTGCCAGTTCTTATAGCAATCAGCCCCAGCATTTT. Drawing the rest from reference TRBV19 and TRBJ1-5, the complete variable domain is DGGITQSPKYLFRKEGQNVTLSCEQNLNHDAMYWYRQDPGQGLRLIYYSQIVNDFQKGDIAEGYSVSREKKESFPLTVTSAQKNPTAFYLCASSYSNQPQHFGDGTRLSIL.

CDR3 in amino acids: CASSPRGGGYYEQYF. For the CDR3, the DNA is TGTGCCAGCAGTCCCCGGGGCGGGGGGTACTACGAGCAGTACTTC. This sequence joins TRBV27 and TRBJ2-7; 8 bases line up with TRBD2. The V gene end was trimmed by 5 bases and the J gene end by 3 bases; junction bases not matched to a gene: 9. Germline CDR1 reads MNHEY; CDR2 reads SMNVEV (reference sequence). This CDR3 comprises 15 residues.

CDR3 nucleotide sequence: TGCGCCAGCAGCCCACCCTGGGCGGGCACTGAAGCTTTCTTT. It is translated as CASSPPWAGTEAFF. This chain uses TRBV5-1 with TRBJ1-1; the D is unclear. There are 14 residues in the CDR3. Germline CDR1 SGHRS, CDR2 YFSETQ. Trimming removed 4 bases from V and 4 bases from J, with 14 bases in between.

The chain has TRBV30 and TRBJ2-7; D perhaps matches TRBD1 (6 bases). Trimming left V 0 bases short and J 2 bases short, with 14 bases between. CDR3 length: 15 residues. CDR1 and CDR2 from the germline V gene are GTSNPN and SVGIG (reference sequence). The chain's CDR3 is CAWSVGPTGAYEQYV. The CDR3 DNA reads as TGTGCCTGGAGTGTGGGGCCGACAGGAGCCTACGAGCAGTACGTC.

This clone turned up a few times. CDR3 sequence (DNA): TGTGCCAGCAGTTACGGGGGGCGCGCTGAAGCTTTCTTT. This translates into CASSYGGRAEAFF. V and J are TRBV6-5 and TRBJ1-1; D possibly corresponds to TRBD1 (6 bases). V was trimmed by 2 bases and J by 6 bases, leaving 10 bases between them. This CDR3 comprises 13 residues. The germline V gene encodes CDR1 MNHEY and CDR2 SVGAGI.

This chain uses TRBV18 with TRBJ2-7, with 9 nucleotides matching TRBD1. CDR1 KGHSH and CDR2 LQKENI come from the germline V gene. V shed 5 bases and J 2 bases; nucleotides not matched to a gene: 1. CDR3 length equals 13 residues. The CDR3, as DNA: TGTGCCAGCTCAACAGGGGGCCCCTACGAGCAGTACTTC. It encodes CASSTGGPYEQYF.

The table lists this clone with a few counts. The rearrangement links TRBV6-6 to TRBJ1-4; D uncertain. The CDR3 spans 14 residues. Trimming pared 0 bases from V and 10 bases from J, leaving 12 bases between. The V gene's germline CDR1 is MNHNY and CDR2 SVGAGI (reference sequence). The CDR3 nucleotides read TGTGCCAGCAGTTACTCGAATCAGGATCTAAAACTGTTTTTT. It encodes CASSYSNQDLKLFF.

The rearrangement links TRBV30 to TRBJ2-2; D gene uncertain. Germline assignment: CDR1 GTSNPN and CDR2 SVGIG (reference sequence). V lost 1 base and J lost 1, with 13 bases in between. The CDR3 covers 16 residues. The CDR3 coding sequence is TGTGCCTGGAGTGGAGGAAGGGTAATGAACACCGGGGAGCTGTTTTTT. Encoded protein: CAWSGGRVMNTGELFF.

This clone was detected a few times. This chain connects TRBV18 to TRBJ1-1; no reliable D call. Germline loops: CDR1 KGHSH, CDR2 LQKENI. With 0 bases removed from V and 7 bases from J, the gap between germline ends came to 12 bases. This CDR3 has 14 residues. The CDR3 loop reads CASSPPDEPREAFF. Written as DNA, the CDR3 is TGTGCCAGCTCACCACCCGACGAGCCTCGTGAAGCTTTCTTT.

In this sample, this clone turned up once. This chain connects TRBV28 to TRBJ1-4, with D maybe TRBD1 (6 bases). Germline CDR1 and CDR2: MDHEN and SYDVKM. The V end lost 11 bases, the J end lost 3 bases, and 13 bases lay between the germline ends. The CDR3 has 13 residues. CDR3: CASSGDANEKLFF. The CDR3 DNA reads TGTGCCTCTTCAGGGGACGCTAATGAAAAACTGTTTTTT.

This clone counts as large. CDR3 protein: CASSFPTVSYEQYF. CDR3 DNA sequence: TGTGCCAGCAGCTTCCCGACAGTCTCCTACGAGCAGTACTTC. The chain links TRBV7-2 to TRBJ2-7, with D perhaps TRBD1 (5 bases). With 3 bases removed from V and 0 bases from J, the gap between germline ends came to 9 bases. The length of the CDR3 is 14 residues. The germline V gene encodes CDR1 SGHTA and CDR2 FQGNSA. The whole variable domain, filled in from reference TRBV7-2 and TRBJ2-7, reads GAGVSQSPSNKVTEKGKDVELRCDPISGHTALYWYRQSLGQGLEFLIYFQGNSAPDKSGLPSDRFSAERTGGSVSTLTIQRTQQEDSAVYLCASSFPTVSYEQYFGPGTRLTVT.

The chain links TRBV5-1 to TRBJ2-3, with D possibly being TRBD1 or TRBD2 (5 bases each). Germline V gene lookup returns CDR1 SGHRS and CDR2 YFSETQ. V shed 4 bases and J shed 6 bases, with 15 bases lying between them. The CDR3 is 14 amino acids. CDR3 residues: CASSGGPEADTQYF. CDR3 bases: TGCGCCAGCAGCGGGGGACCAGAGGCGGATACGCAGTATTTT.